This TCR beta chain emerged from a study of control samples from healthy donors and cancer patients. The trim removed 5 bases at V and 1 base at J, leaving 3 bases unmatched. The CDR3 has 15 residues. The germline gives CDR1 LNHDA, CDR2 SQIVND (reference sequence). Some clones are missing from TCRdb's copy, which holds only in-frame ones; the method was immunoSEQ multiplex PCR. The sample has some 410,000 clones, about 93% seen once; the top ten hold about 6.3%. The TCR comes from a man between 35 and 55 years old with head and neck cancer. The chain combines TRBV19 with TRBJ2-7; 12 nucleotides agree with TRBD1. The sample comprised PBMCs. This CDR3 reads CASSPGQGASYEQYF. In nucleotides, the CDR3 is TGTGCCAGTAGTCCGGGACAGGGGGCTTCCTACGAGCAGTACTTC.